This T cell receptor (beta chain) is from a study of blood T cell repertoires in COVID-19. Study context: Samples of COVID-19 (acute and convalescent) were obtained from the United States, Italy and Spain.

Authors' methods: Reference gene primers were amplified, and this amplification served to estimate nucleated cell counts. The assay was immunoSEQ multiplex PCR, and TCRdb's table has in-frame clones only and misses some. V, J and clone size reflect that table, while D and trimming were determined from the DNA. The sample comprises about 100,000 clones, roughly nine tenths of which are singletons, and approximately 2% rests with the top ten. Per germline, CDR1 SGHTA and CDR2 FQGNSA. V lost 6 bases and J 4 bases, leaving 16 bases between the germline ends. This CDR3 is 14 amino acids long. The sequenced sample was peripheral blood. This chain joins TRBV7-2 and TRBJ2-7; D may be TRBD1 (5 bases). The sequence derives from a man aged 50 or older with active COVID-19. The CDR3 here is CASRSREGGYEQYF. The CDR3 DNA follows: TGTGCCAGCAGGTCCAGGGAAGGTGGGTACGAGCAGTACTTC.